Sequencing of this T cell receptor beta chain was carried out in a study of T cell repertoires in cytomegalovirus infection. Study context: Shared public TCR beta signatures pointed to both CMV infection and a matching HLA type.

This CDR3 spans 13 amino acids. Germline V gene data show CDR1 as SEHNR and CDR2 as FQNEAQ (reference sequence). Trimming took off 5 bases at V and 1 base at J, with 8 bases between the two ends. The sample holds many counts of this clonotype. What it binds is not known. TCRdb reprocessed the reads via MiXCR and lists one record per CDR3 protein. The table includes some 800,000 distinct CDR3 sequences, under 35% detected once. V usage is TRBV7-9 and J usage is TRBJ1-1; D is uncertain. The input for sequencing was cultured CD8+ T cells from PBMCs, taken from culture after CMV antigen stimulation. This clonotype was sampled from a human donor in good health (CMV status not recorded). Some clones in this sample may be carry-over from other donors' samples. CDR3 in DNA: TGTGCCAGCAGCGCATCCTCGAACACTGAAGCTTTCTTT. This sequence encodes CASSASSNTEAFF. Together with reference TRBV7-9 and TRBJ1-1, the CDR3 gives the full variable domain: DTGVSQNPRHKITKRGQNVTFRCDPISEHNRLYWYRQTLGQGPEFLTYFQNEAQLEKSRLLSDRFSAERPKGSFSTLEIQRTEQGDSAMYLCASSASSNTEAFFGQGTRLTVV.